The rows below give T cell receptor beta chains drawn from one sample of a study of human T cells and chemical hapten exposure. TCRdb reprocessed the RACE reads with MiXCR, giving one entry per CDR3 protein. The sample yields about 84,000 distinct CDR3 sequences, about 10% seen once. This specimen consisted of whole blood, obtained in connection with sensitization to the hapten diphenylcyclopropenone (DPC). Receptor source: a woman in her forties or fifties with alopecia areata. Some clones in this sample may be carry-over from other donors' samples. CDR3s include the opening cysteine and the closing phenylalanine or tryptophan. A D gene is named only where the DNA matches it firmly. Size values are once, few and many counts, or a class for expanded clones, and some rows have none.

>NA|TRBJ2-7|many|TRBV6-2/TRBV6-3
CASTSAGGLGEQYF
TGTGCCAGCACTTCGGCCGGGGGGCTAGGCGAGCAGTACTTC
>NA|TRBJ1-1|NA|TRBV28
CASSLITANTEAFF
TGTGCCAGCAGTTTAATTACAGCCAACACTGAAGCTTTCTTT
>NA|TRBJ1-4|many|TRBV6-5
CASSKGTELFF
TGTGCCAGCAGTAAAGGGACGGAACTGTTTTTT
>TRBD1|TRBJ1-4|few|TRBV4-2
CASSQDLGQEKLFF
TGTGCCAGCAGCCAAGATTTGGGACAGGAAAAACTGTTTTTT
>TRBD2|TRBJ2-7|many|TRBV20-1
CSAYPRIGASGIGEQYF
TGCAGTGCCTACCCACGGATTGGGGCTAGCGGGATCGGCGAGCAGTACTTC
>NA|TRBJ2-1|many|TRBV11-2
CASRGVRTNEQFF
TGTGCCAGCAGAGGGGTCCGGACTAATGAGCAGTTCTTC
>NA|TRBJ2-5|few|TRBV20-1
CSAREGVRETQYF
TGCAGTGCTAGAGAGGGGGTTCGAGAGACCCAGTACTTC
>NA|TRBJ1-4|many|TRBV12-3/TRBV12-4
CASRPGSNEKLFF
TGTGCCAGCAGGCCGGGGTCTAATGAAAAACTGTTTTTT
>TRBD2|TRBJ2-3|many|TRBV3-1
CASSQGLAGFTDTQYF
TGTGCCAGCAGCCAAGGACTAGCGGGGTTCACAGATACGCAGTATTTT
>NA|TRBJ1-3|NA|TRBV20-1
CSARVGTARNTIYF
TGCAGTGCTAGAGTTGGGACTGCCAGAAACACCATATATTTT
>NA|TRBJ2-1|many|TRBV14
CASSQQWTLGNEQFF
TGTGCCAGCAGCCAGCAGTGGACCCTAGGCAATGAGCAGTTCTTC
>NA|TRBJ2-7|many|TRBV27
CASSLLGQGHEQYF
TGTGCCAGCAGTTTATTGGGACAAGGCCACGAGCAGTACTTC
>NA|TRBJ2-5|medium-sized|TRBV2
CASKYKETQYF
TGTGCCAGCAAGTACAAAGAGACCCAGTACTTC
>NA|TRBJ2-3|NA|TRBV30
CAWSPGADTQYF
TGTGCCTGGAGTCCGGGGGCAGATACGCAGTATTTT
>NA|TRBJ1-2|NA|TRBV6-5
CASSYSPQGANYGYTF
TGTGCCAGCAGTTACTCTCCCCAGGGAGCTAACTATGGCTACACCTTC
>TRBD2|TRBJ2-7|many|TRBV7-2
CASSLLAGVYEQYF
TGTGCCAGCAGCTTACTAGCGGGAGTTTACGAGCAGTACTTC
>TRBD1|TRBJ2-2|NA|TRBV9
CASSPTGGAGTGELFF
TGTGCCAGCAGTCCTACAGGGGGCGCGGGCACCGGGGAGCTGTTTTTT
>NA|TRBJ2-3|few|TRBV18
CASSPGQSLSTDTQYF
TGTGCCAGCTCACCAGGCCAATCGCTGAGCACAGATACGCAGTATTTT
>TRBD1|TRBJ1-5|NA|TRBV5-8
CASSLDGTGSNQPQHF
TGTGCCAGCAGCTTGGATGGGACAGGGAGCAATCAGCCCCAGCATTTT
>NA|TRBJ2-2|few|TRBV6-6
CASSYVAGIDGELFF
TGTGCCAGCAGTTACGTGGCAGGGATTGACGGGGAGCTGTTTTTT
>TRBD2|TRBJ2-1|NA|TRBV19
CASSIRLAGADSYNEQFF
TGTGCCAGTAGTATCCGACTAGCGGGAGCTGATTCCTACAATGAGCAGTTCTTC
>NA|TRBJ1-2|NA|TRBV30
CAYAGVNYGYTF
TGTGCCTATGCTGGGGTTAACTATGGCTACACCTTC
>NA|TRBJ1-2|many|TRBV14
CASSPRQAGYGYTF
TGTGCCAGCAGCCCACGACAGGCTGGGTATGGCTACACCTTC
>NA|TRBJ2-1|few|TRBV7-9
CASSLGTASYNEQFF
TGTGCCAGCAGCTTAGGGACGGCCTCCTACAATGAGCAGTTCTTC
>NA|TRBJ2-3|many|TRBV10-3
CAISEGDTQYF
TGTGCCATCAGTGAAGGAGATACGCAGTATTTT
>TRBD1|TRBJ1-1|few|TRBV7-8
CASSLGRTGLNTEAFF
TGTGCCAGCAGCTTAGGTCGGACAGGATTGAACACTGAAGCTTTCTTT
>NA|TRBJ1-1|few|TRBV29-1
CSVVWGTTEAFF
TGCAGCGTTGTTTGGGGGACCACTGAAGCTTTCTTT
>TRBD1|TRBJ1-1|many|TRBV10-3
CAISEKQGYTEAFF
TGTGCCATCAGTGAAAAACAGGGGTACACTGAAGCTTTCTTT
>TRBD1|TRBJ1-2|many|TRBV25-1
CASSEGTGSWRGYTF
TGTGCCAGCAGTGAAGGGACAGGGAGTTGGCGCGGCTACACCTTC
>TRBD2|TRBJ2-3|NA|TRBV20-1
CSARAYGTRPDTQYF
TGCAGTGCTAGAGCTTACGGGACTAGACCAGATACGCAGTATTTT
>TRBD1|TRBJ2-7|NA|TRBV28
CASGERDSRRQYF
TGTGCCAGCGGAGAACGGGACAGCCGTCGGCAGTACTTC
>TRBD1|TRBJ1-5|NA|TRBV3-1
CASSQAGQFNQPQHF
TGTGCCAGCAGCCAAGCGGGACAGTTCAATCAGCCCCAGCATTTT